This TCR beta chain is from a study of blood T cell repertoires in COVID-19. About the research overall: Italy, Spain and the United States were the sources of the convalescent and acute COVID-19 samples.

The CDR3 runs to 15 residues. Germline trimming cut 5 bases from V and 4 bases from J; bases unmatched to any gene: 10. CDR1 is SGHRS and CDR2 is YFSETQ in the germline V gene. Sequenced by immunoSEQ multiplex PCR; TCRdb stores in-frame clones only, minus some. The sample holds a few hundred thousand clones; roughly nine tenths are singletons and the top ten take under 3%. Everyone who took part was about 18 to 90 years old, and they came from about 25 US areas. Participant-given clinical history determined each cohort assignment. Cohort 3 recovered donors had two negative PCRs, clearance, or symptom resolution.

The sample was PBMCs or T cells enriched from blood (not recorded which). The TCR was taken from a woman in her twenties or thirties who had recovered from COVID-19. The rearrangement links TRBV5-1 to TRBJ2-7; TRBD1 matches 9 bases. This CDR3 reads CASRPGQGRTYEQYF. The CDR3 DNA reads as TGCGCCAGCAGACCTGGACAGGGGAGGACTTACGAGCAGTACTTC.